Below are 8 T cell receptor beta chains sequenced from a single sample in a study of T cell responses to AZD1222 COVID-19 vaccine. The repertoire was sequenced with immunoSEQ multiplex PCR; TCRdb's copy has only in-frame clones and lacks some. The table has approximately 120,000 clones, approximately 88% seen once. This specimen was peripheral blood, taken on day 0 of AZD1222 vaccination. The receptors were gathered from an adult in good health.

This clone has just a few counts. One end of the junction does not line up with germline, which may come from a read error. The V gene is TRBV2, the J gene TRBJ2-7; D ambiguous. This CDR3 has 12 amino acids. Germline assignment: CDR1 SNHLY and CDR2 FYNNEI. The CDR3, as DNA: TGTGCCAGCAGAGAAGAAGTAGACGAGCAGTACTTC. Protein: CASREEVDEQYF. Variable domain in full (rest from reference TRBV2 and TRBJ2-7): EPEVTQTPSHQVTQMGQEVILRCVPISNHLYFYWYRQILGQKVEFLVSFYNNEISEKSEIFDDQFSVERPDGSNFTLKIRSTKLEDSAMYFCASREEVDEQYFGPGTRLTVT.

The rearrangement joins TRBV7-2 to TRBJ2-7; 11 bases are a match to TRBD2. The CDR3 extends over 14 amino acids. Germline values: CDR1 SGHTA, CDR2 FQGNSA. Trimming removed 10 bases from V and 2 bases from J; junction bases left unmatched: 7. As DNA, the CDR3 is TGTGCCATCAGTAGCGGGAGGGTACCCTACGAGCAGTACTTC. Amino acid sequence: CAISSGRVPYEQYF.

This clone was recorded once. For the CDR3, the DNA is TGTGCCAGTAGTATCGTTAGCGGGAGTGTCGACGAGCAGTACTTC. Protein sequence: CASSIVSGSVDEQYF. This chain joins TRBV19 and TRBJ2-7; 9 nucleotides match TRBD2. This CDR3 has 15 amino acids. V was pared by 3 bases and J by 5 bases, with 8 bases of the junction left unmatched. CDR1 LNHDA and CDR2 SQIVND come from the germline V gene (reference sequence).

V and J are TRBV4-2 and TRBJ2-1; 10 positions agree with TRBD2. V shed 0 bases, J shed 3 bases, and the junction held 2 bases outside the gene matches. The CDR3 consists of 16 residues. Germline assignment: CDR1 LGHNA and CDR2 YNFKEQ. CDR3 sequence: CASSQDVAGGYNEQFF. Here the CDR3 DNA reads TGTGCCAGCAGCCAAGATGTAGCGGGAGGCTACAATGAGCAGTTCTTC.

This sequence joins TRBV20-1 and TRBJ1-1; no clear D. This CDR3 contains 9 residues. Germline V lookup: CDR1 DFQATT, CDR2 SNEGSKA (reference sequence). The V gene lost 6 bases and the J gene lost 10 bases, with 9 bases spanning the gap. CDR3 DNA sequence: TGCAGTGCGGCGGAGGGAGCTTTCTTT. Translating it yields CSAAEGAFF.

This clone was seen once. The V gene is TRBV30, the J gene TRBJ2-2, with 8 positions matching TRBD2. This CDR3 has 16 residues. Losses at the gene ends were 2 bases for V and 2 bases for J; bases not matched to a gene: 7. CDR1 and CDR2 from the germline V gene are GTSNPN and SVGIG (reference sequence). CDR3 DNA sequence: TGTGCCTGGAGTAAAGGACTAGCATCAAACACCGGGGAGCTGTTTTTT. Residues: CAWSKGLASNTGELFF.

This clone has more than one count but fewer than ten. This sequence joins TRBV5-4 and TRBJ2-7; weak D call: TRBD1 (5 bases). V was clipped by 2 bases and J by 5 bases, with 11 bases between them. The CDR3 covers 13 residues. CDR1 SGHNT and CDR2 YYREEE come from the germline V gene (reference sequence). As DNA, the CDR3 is TGTGCCAGCAGCTTCGGCAGACAGAACGAGCAGTACTTC. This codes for CASSFGRQNEQYF.

In nucleotides, the CDR3 is TGTGCCAGCACTAACCCCCGGAGGCGGTCCAGGTGGACTGAAGCTTTCTTT. Amino acids: CASTNPRRRSRWTEAFF. This chain joins TRBV11-2 and TRBJ1-1, with D hard to call. Trimming took 7 bases from V and 5 from J, leaving 26 bases between them. This CDR3 region has 17 residues. Per the germline V gene, CDR1 is SGHAT and CDR2 is FQNNGV.